This T cell receptor beta chain was profiled in a study of early T cells in non-severe SARS-CoV-2 infection. About the study: Bulk RNA isolated from unsorted whole blood underwent sequencing; chains were not paired.

Trimming left V 2 bases short and J 3 bases short, with 10 bases between. The CDR3 is made up of 14 amino acids. Germline V gene sequence: CDR1 SGHDN, CDR2 FVKESK. Individual cDNA molecules carried attached unique molecular identifiers. TCRdb recomputed calls from the 5' RACE reads with MiXCR, one row per CDR3 protein. The table has some 33,000 distinct CDR3 sequences, approximately 6% seen once. The receptor's source is an adult who was a healthcare worker with PCR-confirmed SARS-CoV-2 infection or an uninfected control (not recorded which). The chain joins TRBV14 to TRBJ1-1; D is possibly TRBD1 (6 bases). Sequences were obtained from whole blood. The CDR3 protein is CASSQWSGDTEAFF. As DNA, the CDR3 is TGTGCCAGCAGCCAATGGTCAGGGGACACTGAAGCTTTCTTT.